Below, 13 T cell receptor beta chains from the same sample are listed, as sequenced in a study of Tregs in tolerant kidney transplant recipients. TCRdb's copy holds only in-frame clones and misses some; the assay was immunoSEQ multiplex PCR. In the table there are 90,000 to 150,000 clones, about 90% of which are singletons. The sample taken for sequencing was CD4+ T cells from blood. The receptors originated from a human donor in good health.

The V and J genes are TRBV19 and TRBJ1-2; D is perhaps TRBD1 (6 bases). Trimming left V 6 bases short and J 5 bases short, with 13 bases between. Germline loops: CDR1 LNHDA, CDR2 SQIVND (reference sequence). This CDR3 has 13 amino acids. The CDR3 bases are TGTGCCAGTAGGGGAAGGGGGTATTATGGCTACACCTTC. As protein: CASRGRGYYGYTF.

V and J are TRBV21-1 and TRBJ2-5; the table's D call, TRBD2, was not checked against the DNA. TRBV21-1 is designated a pseudogene. The CDR3 consists of 11 residues. The CDR3 is CASSSQETQYF. CDR3 nucleotide sequence: TGTGCCAGCAGCTCGCAAGAGACCCAGTACTTC.

This clone was observed a handful of times. One end of the junction fails to match germline, which may point to a read error. V and J are TRBV7-7 and TRBJ2-5; the D is unclear. The CDR3 extends over 13 amino acids. Germline CDR1 SSHAT, CDR2 FNYEAQ (reference sequence). CDR3 bases: TGTGCTAGCAGCTTGAACAGCCAAGAGACCCAGTACTTC. As protein: CASSLNSQETQYF.

The chain's CDR3 is CASSLSPLAGFTDTQYF. The CDR3 bases are TGTGCCAGCAGCTTGTCCCCTCTAGCGGGATTCACAGATACGCAGTATTTT. The V and J genes are TRBV5-4 and TRBJ2-3; 9 bases match TRBD2. CDR1 is SGHNT, CDR2 YYREEE, per germline (reference sequence). V lost 1 base to trimming and J lost 2 bases; unmatched junction nucleotides: 8. CDR3 length equals 17 residues.

The chain recombines TRBV27 with TRBJ1-3, with a tentative D call TRBD1 (5 bases). The CDR3 runs to 15 residues. Germline values: CDR1 MNHEY, CDR2 SMNVEV (reference sequence). With 5 bases removed from V and 4 bases from J, the gap between germline ends came to 15 bases. The CDR3 sequence: CASSTSGGWGNTIYF. The CDR3 DNA sequence: TGTGCCAGCAGTACCTCCGGGGGATGGGGAAACACCATATATTTT.

This chain connects TRBV11-2 to TRBJ1-2, with 10 nucleotides matching TRBD1. V shed 6 bases, J shed 4 bases, and the junction held 5 bases outside the gene matches. The CDR3 consists of 14 residues. Per the germline V gene, CDR1 is SGHAT and CDR2 is FQNNGV. The CDR3 DNA reads as TGTGCCAGCAGGAGGGACAGGGGAAGCTATGGCTACACCTTC. Its protein is CASRRDRGSYGYTF.

This sequence joins TRBV5-5 and TRBJ2-3; weak D call: TRBD2 (6 bases). The CDR3 extends over 14 amino acids. With 4 bases removed from V and 1 base from J, the gap between germline ends came to 10 bases. Germline CDR1 and CDR2: SGHKS and YYEKEE (reference sequence). CDR3 sequence: CASSLGTGTDTQYF. The CDR3 bases are TGTGCCAGCAGCCTCGGGACTGGCACAGATACGCAGTATTTT.

This clone came up once. This rearrangement joins TRBV5-1 to TRBJ1-3; a weak D match, TRBD1 (6 bases). Germline V CDR1 and CDR2: SGHRS, YFSETQ. The V gene lost 4 bases and the J gene lost 4 bases, with 9 bases spanning the gap. CDR3 size: 13 residues. The CDR3: CASSQGHGNTIYF. The CDR3 DNA sequence: TGCGCCAGCAGCCAGGGACACGGAAACACCATATATTTT.

V gene TRBV9 combines with J gene TRBJ2-7; 7 bases line up with TRBD2. There are 14 residues in the CDR3. Losses at the gene ends were 4 bases for V and 0 bases for J; bases not matched to a gene: 4. Germline V gene lookup returns CDR1 SGDLS and CDR2 YYNGEE. CDR3 coding DNA: TGTGCCAGCAGCCTTCGGACTAGCTCCTACGAGCAGTACTTC. Translation gives CASSLRTSSYEQYF.

The chain uses TRBV2 and TRBJ2-7; D is tentatively TRBD1 or TRBD2 (5 bases each). V lost 0 bases and J lost 4, with 13 bases in between. Germline CDR1 reads SNHLY; CDR2 reads FYNNEI. This CDR3 spans 15 amino acids. As DNA, the CDR3 is TGTGCCAGCAGTGAAGCCGGGGCCCCGGGGTACGAGCAGTACTTC. Translating gives CASSEAGAPGYEQYF.

This chain links TRBV18 with TRBJ2-1; unclear D gene. Germline V gene data show CDR1 as KGHSH and CDR2 as LQKENI. Trimming shortened V by 6 bases and J by 1 base, and 7 bases separated the two germline ends. The CDR3 runs to 13 residues. CDR3 DNA sequence: TGTGCCAGCTCGTCTACTTCCTACAATGAGCAGTTCTTC. Translation: CASSSTSYNEQFF.

This chain links TRBV27 with TRBJ2-1; 9 bases match TRBD1. With 6 bases clipped from V and 8 bases from J, the junction kept 14 bases outside the gene matches. The germline V gene encodes CDR1 MNHEY and CDR2 SMNVEV (reference sequence). This CDR3 spans 16 amino acids. CDR3 region: CASSRWGTGWEYEQFF. The DNA for the CDR3 is TGTGCCAGCAGCCGATGGGGGACAGGGTGGGAGTATGAGCAGTTCTTC.

The chain employs TRBV7-2 and TRBJ1-6; D unresolved. This CDR3 contains 12 residues. Germline V gives CDR1 SGHTA, CDR2 FQGNSA. V was trimmed by 3 bases and J by 7 bases, leaving 4 bases between them. The DNA of the CDR3 is TGTGCCAGCAGCTTCAGCAATTCACCCCTCCACTTT. Its protein product is CASSFSNSPLHF.